The rows below give T cell receptor beta chains drawn from one sample of a study of Ad26.COV2.S vaccination and SARS-CoV-2 variants. TCRdb's table, derived via immunoSEQ multiplex PCR, lists solely in-frame clones and lacks some. The sample has 400,000 to 500,000 clones; about 88% are singletons. The sequencing here drew on peripheral blood, taken in a trial of Ad26.COV2.S vaccine versus placebo. The receptors here all came from a person aged 18 to 65 who received the Ad26.COV2.S COVID-19 vaccine or a placebo. Both conserved end residues are part of each CDR3. A D gene is named only where the DNA matches it firmly. Size is stated for part of the rows, as once, few or many counts, or as a class when the clone is expanded.

D gene: TRBD1; J gene: TRBJ1-6; clone size: -; V gene: TRBV27; CDR3 DNA: TGTGCCAGCAGGGACAGGAGGTCTCTAATTTCACCCCTCCACTTT; CDR3 protein: CASRDRRSLISPLHF
D gene: -; J gene: TRBJ2-5; clone size: once; V gene: TRBV12-5; CDR3 DNA: TGTGCTAGTGGTTTGGGGGGGGCGGCTCAAGAGACCCAGTACTTC; CDR3 protein: CASGLGGAAQETQYF
D gene: -; J gene: TRBJ2-1; clone size: -; V gene: TRBV7-9; CDR3 DNA: TGTGCCAGCAGCCCCCCTTGGGAGGGGGGGGTTCGAAATGAGCAGTTCTTC; CDR3 protein: CASSPPWEGGVRNEQFF
D gene: -; J gene: TRBJ2-3; clone size: -; V gene: TRBV4-3; CDR3 DNA: TGCGCCAGCAGCCAAGAGACAGGAGCACCCACAGATACGCAGTATTTT; CDR3 protein: CASSQETGAPTDTQYF
D gene: -; J gene: TRBJ2-5; clone size: -; V gene: TRBV28; CDR3 DNA: TGTGCCAGCAGTTCGGCTTCCCCGGGTAGGGAGACCCAGTACTTC; CDR3 protein: CASSSASPGRETQYF
D gene: TRBD2; J gene: TRBJ2-3; clone size: -; V gene: TRBV4-3; CDR3 DNA: TGCGCCAGCAGCCGGGCGGGACTAGGGACAGATACGCAGTATTTT; CDR3 protein: CASSRAGLGTDTQYF
D gene: -; J gene: TRBJ1-1; clone size: -; V gene: TRBV5-6; CDR3 DNA: TGTGCCAGCAGCGGCAGGGCGTGGGGCACTGAAGCTTTCTTT; CDR3 protein: CASSGRAWGTEAFF
D gene: -; J gene: TRBJ2-1; clone size: -; V gene: TRBV20-1; CDR3 DNA: TGCAGTCCCCTAGAGGCTGAGCAGTTCTTC; CDR3 protein: CSPLEAEQFF
D gene: -; J gene: TRBJ1-2; clone size: -; V gene: TRBV6-6; CDR3 DNA: TGTGCCACCCTAGGAGGGGGGGCTTATGGCTACACCTTC; CDR3 protein: CATLGGGAYGYTF
D gene: -; J gene: TRBJ1-2; clone size: -; V gene: TRBV24-1; CDR3 DNA: TGTGCCACCAGTGGGCCAGACCTAACTGTTGGCTACACCTTC; CDR3 protein: CATSGPDLTVGYTF
D gene: -; J gene: TRBJ1-3; clone size: few; V gene: TRBV7-9; CDR3 DNA: TGTGCCAGCAGCTTTATTCCGTCCCCTTGGACAGAAGGAAACACCATATATTTT; CDR3 protein: CASSFIPSPWTEGNTIYF
D gene: -; J gene: TRBJ2-7; clone size: -; V gene: TRBV2; CDR3 DNA: TGTGCCAGCGGGACCTACGAGCAGTACTTC; CDR3 protein: CASGTYEQYF
D gene: -; J gene: TRBJ1-1; clone size: -; V gene: TRBV5-1; CDR3 DNA: TGCGCCAGCAGGAGGAAGGACCAGAACACTGAAGCTTTCTTT; CDR3 protein: CASRRKDQNTEAFF
D gene: -; J gene: TRBJ2-1; clone size: -; V gene: TRBV11-3; CDR3 DNA: TGTGCCAGCAGCTTAAGTCTCTACAATGAGCAGTTCTTC; CDR3 protein: CASSLSLYNEQFF
D gene: -; J gene: TRBJ2-1; clone size: -; V gene: TRBV28; CDR3 DNA: TGTGCCAGCAGTCCGAACAAAGACCCGGTATACAATGAGCAGTTCTTC; CDR3 protein: CASSPNKDPVYNEQFF
D gene: -; J gene: TRBJ1-2; clone size: -; V gene: TRBV18; CDR3 DNA: TGTGCCAGCTCTCCGCCAGGGGTTGATGGCTACACCTTC; CDR3 protein: CASSPPGVDGYTF
D gene: -; J gene: TRBJ1-1; clone size: -; V gene: TRBV5-1; CDR3 DNA: TGCGCCAGCAGCTCCCCTGCTATAAACGACCGGAACACTGAAGCTTTCTTT; CDR3 protein: CASSSPAINDRNTEAFF
D gene: TRBD1; J gene: TRBJ1-2; clone size: -; V gene: TRBV18; CDR3 DNA: TGTGCCAGCTCCCCAGACAGGGTCAATGGCTACACCTTC; CDR3 protein: CASSPDRVNGYTF
D gene: -; J gene: TRBJ1-5; clone size: few; V gene: TRBV3-1/TRBV3-2; CDR3 DNA: TGTGCCAGCAGCCCGACAGGATTTAATCAGCCCCAGCATTTT; CDR3 protein: CASSPTGFNQPQHF
D gene: -; J gene: TRBJ1-1; clone size: -; V gene: TRBV13; CDR3 DNA: TGTGCCAGCAGCTCCCGGCGGGTAGGGAACACTGAAGCTTTCTTT; CDR3 protein: CASSSRRVGNTEAFF
D gene: -; J gene: TRBJ1-5; clone size: few; V gene: TRBV28; CDR3 DNA: TGTGCCAGCAGTTTCAAGGATAGGTGGAATTCGCCCCAGCATTTT; CDR3 protein: CASSFKDRWNSPQHF
D gene: -; J gene: TRBJ2-2; clone size: -; V gene: TRBV5-1; CDR3 DNA: TGCGCCAGCAGCTTCCGGGGTTCCCAAACCGGGGAGCTGTTTTTT; CDR3 protein: CASSFRGSQTGELFF
D gene: TRBD1; J gene: TRBJ1-6; clone size: -; V gene: TRBV4-3; CDR3 DNA: TGCGCCAGCAGCCAAGAGGACAGGGGACACGGGCCCCTCCACTTT; CDR3 protein: CASSQEDRGHGPLHF
D gene: TRBD1; J gene: TRBJ1-3; clone size: -; V gene: TRBV2; CDR3 DNA: TGTGCCAGCAGTTATGGGAATGACAGGGTTACCATATATTTT; CDR3 protein: CASSYGNDRVTIYF
D gene: -; J gene: TRBJ1-2; clone size: once; V gene: TRBV28; CDR3 DNA: TGTGCCAGCAGTATAGCGGACAGTTGGAACTATGGCTACACCTTC; CDR3 protein: CASSIADSWNYGYTF
D gene: -; J gene: TRBJ2-3; clone size: -; V gene: TRBV7-8; CDR3 DNA: TGTGCCAGCAGCCCTCTGGGTCATACGCAGTATTTT; CDR3 protein: CASSPLGHTQYF
D gene: -; J gene: TRBJ2-2; clone size: -; V gene: TRBV7-2; CDR3 DNA: TGTGCCAGCAGAGTTACGGTGACAAACACCGGGGAGCTGTTTTTT; CDR3 protein: CASRVTVTNTGELFF
D gene: -; J gene: TRBJ1-5; clone size: -; V gene: TRBV29-1; CDR3 DNA: TGCAGCGTCGCCGGTGGGGGGGCGAATCAGCCCCAGCATTTT; CDR3 protein: CSVAGGGANQPQHF
D gene: TRBD1; J gene: TRBJ1-2; clone size: -; V gene: TRBV9; CDR3 DNA: TGTGCCAGCAGCCCCTCGACAGGGGACTATGGCTACACCTTC; CDR3 protein: CASSPSTGDYGYTF
D gene: -; J gene: TRBJ2-3; clone size: -; V gene: TRBV5-1; CDR3 DNA: TGCGCCAGCAGGGACGTGGATACGCAGTATTTT; CDR3 protein: CASRDVDTQYF
D gene: -; J gene: TRBJ2-3; clone size: -; V gene: TRBV9; CDR3 DNA: TGTGCCAGCAGCGTGCAAACCGGGACCCGTCTTCGACACGATACGCAGTATTTT; CDR3 protein: CASSVQTGTRLRHDTQYF
D gene: -; J gene: TRBJ1-3; clone size: -; V gene: TRBV21-1; CDR3 DNA: TGTGCCATTTTACAGCGACACTCTGGAAACACCATATATTTT; CDR3 protein: CAILQRHSGNTIYF
D gene: -; J gene: TRBJ1-2; clone size: -; V gene: TRBV19; CDR3 DNA: TGTGCCAGTAGTGCCTTGAGGGTTCTTGGCTACACCTTC; CDR3 protein: CASSALRVLGYTF
D gene: TRBD2; J gene: TRBJ2-3; clone size: -; V gene: TRBV7-2; CDR3 DNA: TGTGCCAGCAGCTCCCGGGGTTCGGGACTAGCGGAAAGCACAGATACGCAGTATTTT; CDR3 protein: CASSSRGSGLAESTDTQYF
D gene: TRBD2; J gene: TRBJ2-5; clone size: -; V gene: TRBV5-4; CDR3 DNA: TGTGCCAGCAGCCAATGGGGGGGATCCAAAGAGACCCAGTACTTC; CDR3 protein: CASSQWGGSKETQYF
D gene: -; J gene: TRBJ1-1; clone size: -; V gene: TRBV23-1; CDR3 DNA: TGCGCCAGCAGTCAACGGGGTTGGAACACTGAAGCTTTCTTT; CDR3 protein: CASSQRGWNTEAFF
D gene: -; J gene: TRBJ2-2; clone size: once; V gene: TRBV2; CDR3 DNA: TGTGCCAGCAGGTCCTACCCGTATCTGGGGGAGCTGTTTTTT; CDR3 protein: CASRSYPYLGELFF
D gene: TRBD2; J gene: TRBJ2-2; clone size: -; V gene: TRBV19; CDR3 DNA: TGTGCCAGTAGCCCATCAGGACTAGCGGGCACCGGGGAGCTGTTTTTT; CDR3 protein: CASSPSGLAGTGELFF
D gene: -; J gene: TRBJ2-3; clone size: -; V gene: TRBV7-9; CDR3 DNA: TGTGCCAGCAGCTTTATGGGCTCAGATACGCAGTATTTT; CDR3 protein: CASSFMGSDTQYF
D gene: -; J gene: TRBJ2-5; clone size: -; V gene: TRBV2; CDR3 DNA: TGTGCCAGCCTAGAGACCTTATTCAGGGTTCGGGAAGAGACCCAGTACTTC; CDR3 protein: CASLETLFRVREETQYF
D gene: -; J gene: TRBJ1-3; clone size: -; V gene: TRBV4-2; CDR3 DNA: TGTGCCAGCAGCCAAGATCAGGGTCAGGTGAAGGGAAACACCATATATTTT; CDR3 protein: CASSQDQGQVKGNTIYF
D gene: TRBD2; J gene: TRBJ2-2; clone size: -; V gene: TRBV7-3; CDR3 DNA: TGTGCCAGCAGCTCCGGGACTATTGCCGGGGAGCTGTTTTTT; CDR3 protein: CASSSGTIAGELFF
D gene: -; J gene: TRBJ1-5; clone size: -; V gene: TRBV10-2; CDR3 DNA: TGCGCCAGCAGTGACCGGGACTGGTATAGCAATCAGCCCCAGCATTTT; CDR3 protein: CASSDRDWYSNQPQHF
D gene: -; J gene: TRBJ1-4; clone size: -; V gene: TRBV18; CDR3 DNA: TGTGCCAGCTCACTTAAAGCAACTAATGAAAAACTGTTTTTT; CDR3 protein: CASSLKATNEKLFF
D gene: TRBD2; J gene: TRBJ2-2; clone size: -; V gene: TRBV9; CDR3 DNA: TGTGCCAGCGCTAGCGGGAGGGCTTCCGGGGAGCTGTTTTTT; CDR3 protein: CASASGRASGELFF
D gene: TRBD1; J gene: TRBJ1-5; clone size: -; V gene: TRBV5-1; CDR3 DNA: TGCGCCAGCAGCTCTACAGGGGGAGGCCAGCCCCAGCATTTT; CDR3 protein: CASSSTGGGQPQHF
D gene: TRBD1; J gene: TRBJ2-2; clone size: -; V gene: TRBV5-1; CDR3 DNA: TGCGCCAGCATGGGGACAGAAGGCGGGGAGCTGTTTTTT; CDR3 protein: CASMGTEGGELFF
D gene: -; J gene: TRBJ2-2; clone size: -; V gene: TRBV11-2; CDR3 DNA: TGTGCCAGCAGACTCATCCGGGGGTCGAACACCGGGGAGCTGTTTTTT; CDR3 protein: CASRLIRGSNTGELFF
D gene: -; J gene: TRBJ1-4; clone size: -; V gene: TRBV4-1; CDR3 DNA: TGCGCCAGCAGCCAGGTACAGGGTGGGAATGAAAAACTGTTTTTT; CDR3 protein: CASSQVQGGNEKLFF
D gene: -; J gene: TRBJ1-2; clone size: -; V gene: TRBV3-1/TRBV3-2; CDR3 DNA: TGTGCCAGCAGCCAAGATATATGGGGTTATGGCTACACCTTC; CDR3 protein: CASSQDIWGYGYTF
D gene: -; J gene: TRBJ1-1; clone size: -; V gene: TRBV28; CDR3 DNA: TGTGCCAGCAGTGGGGGGTTAGGCACTGAAGCTTTCTTT; CDR3 protein: CASSGGLGTEAFF
D gene: -; J gene: TRBJ2-5; clone size: -; V gene: TRBV7-9; CDR3 DNA: TGTGCCAGCAGCCCAGAGTCCGCGGAGACCCAGTACTTC; CDR3 protein: CASSPESAETQYF
D gene: TRBD1; J gene: TRBJ1-1; clone size: -; V gene: TRBV30; CDR3 DNA: TGTGCCTGGAGTCTTAAACAGGGGGTGAACACTGAAGCTTTCTTT; CDR3 protein: CAWSLKQGVNTEAFF
D gene: TRBD2; J gene: TRBJ2-3; clone size: -; V gene: TRBV19; CDR3 DNA: TGTGCCAGTAGTTTTAGGCCCGGGACTAGGATTTACACAGATACGCAGTATTTT; CDR3 protein: CASSFRPGTRIYTDTQYF
D gene: TRBD2; J gene: TRBJ2-5; clone size: -; V gene: TRBV7-2; CDR3 DNA: TGTGCCAGCAGCTATGTGACTAGCGGGGGGGCCTTGGGAGAGACCCAGTACTTC; CDR3 protein: CASSYVTSGGALGETQYF
D gene: TRBD1; J gene: TRBJ1-5; clone size: -; V gene: TRBV19; CDR3 DNA: TGTGCCAGTATGCGTCAGGGGGCGACTCTGGAGCCCCAGCATTTT; CDR3 protein: CASMRQGATLEPQHF